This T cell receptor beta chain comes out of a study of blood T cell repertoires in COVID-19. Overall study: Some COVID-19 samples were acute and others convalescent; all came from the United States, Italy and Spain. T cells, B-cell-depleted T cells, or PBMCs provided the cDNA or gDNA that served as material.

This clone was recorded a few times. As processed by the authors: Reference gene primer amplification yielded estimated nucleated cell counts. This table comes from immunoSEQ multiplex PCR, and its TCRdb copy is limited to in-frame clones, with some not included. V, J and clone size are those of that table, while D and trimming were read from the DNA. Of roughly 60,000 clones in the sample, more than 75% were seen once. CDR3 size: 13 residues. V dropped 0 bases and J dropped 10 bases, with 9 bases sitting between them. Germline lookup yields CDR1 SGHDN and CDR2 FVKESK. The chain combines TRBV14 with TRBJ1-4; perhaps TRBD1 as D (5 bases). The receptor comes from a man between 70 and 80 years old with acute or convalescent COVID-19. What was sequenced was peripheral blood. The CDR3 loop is CASSQDIGGKLFF. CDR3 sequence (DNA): TGTGCCAGCAGCCAAGATATCGGGGGAAAACTGTTTTTT. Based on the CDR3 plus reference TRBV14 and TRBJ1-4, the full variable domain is EAGVTQFPSHSVIEKGQTVTLRCDPISGHDNLYWYRRVMGKEIKFLLHFVKESKQDESGMPNNRFLAERTGGTYSTLKVQPAELEDSGVYFCASSQDIGGKLFFGSGTQLSVL.